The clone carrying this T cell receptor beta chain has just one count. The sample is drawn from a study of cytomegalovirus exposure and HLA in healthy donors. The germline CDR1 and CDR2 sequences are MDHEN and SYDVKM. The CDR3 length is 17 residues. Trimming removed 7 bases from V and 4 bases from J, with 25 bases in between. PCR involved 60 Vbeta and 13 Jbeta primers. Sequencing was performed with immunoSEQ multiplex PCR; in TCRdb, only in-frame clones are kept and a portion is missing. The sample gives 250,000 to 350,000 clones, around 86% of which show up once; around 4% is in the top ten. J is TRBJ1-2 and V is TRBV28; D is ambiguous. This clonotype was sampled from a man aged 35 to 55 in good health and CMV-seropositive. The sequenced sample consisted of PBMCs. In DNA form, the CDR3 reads TGTGCCAGCACTCTAATGGGCACAATGGGAGGCGGCTATGGCTACACCTTC. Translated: CASTLMGTMGGGYGYTF.